These T cell receptor beta chains were read from a single sample in a study of neoadjuvant anti-PD-1 for oral cavity cancer. Assay: immunoSEQ multiplex PCR; the TCRdb copy retains only in-frame clones and omits some. The table includes 14,000 or so clones, around 82% detected once. Material: PBMCs, obtained after nivolumab (anti-PD-1) treatment. These receptor sequences come from a person aged 35-79 years with oral cavity squamous cell carcinoma. Both conserved end residues are part of each CDR3. D genes are given only for firm matches. Rows may omit the clone size; those that give it use once, few, many or a size class.

TGTGCCAGTAGGAAACAGGCCGCGAACACCGGGGAGCTGTTTTTT | CASRKQAANTGELFF | TRBJ2-2 | NA | NA | TRBV19
TGCAGCGCCAGATCGGGCAGGGGAACGGGTGAGACCCAGTACTTC | CSARSGRGTGETQYF | TRBJ2-5 | NA | NA | TRBV29-1
TGTGCCAGCAGCCAAGGACAGAGCTACACCGGGGAGCTGTTTTTT | CASSQGQSYTGELFF | TRBJ2-2 | NA | NA | TRBV5-4
TGTGCCAGCAGTGGCAGGGGGGACTATGGCTACACCTTC | CASSGRGDYGYTF | TRBJ1-2 | NA | TRBD1 | TRBV6-1
TGTGCCTGGAGGCCGGACTACCGGGGAAACAATGAGCAGTTCTTC | CAWRPDYRGNNEQFF | TRBJ2-1 | NA | NA | TRBV30
TGCGCCAGCAGCTCTGGACGAACCGATCGTCGGTTCACAGATACGCAGTATTTT | CASSSGRTDRRFTDTQYF | TRBJ2-3 | NA | NA | TRBV5-1
TGTGCCAGCAGCAGTCAGGACCGTCAGCCCCAGCATTTT | CASSSQDRQPQHF | TRBJ1-5 | NA | NA | TRBV7-9
TGTGCCAGCAGCTTAAGGGCTTACCAAGAGACCCAGTACTTC | CASSLRAYQETQYF | TRBJ2-5 | NA | NA | TRBV5-6
TGTGCCAGCAGCACAATCAGGGCAGGGAATGAAAAACTGTTTTTT | CASSTIRAGNEKLFF | TRBJ1-4 | NA | NA | TRBV5-5
TGTGCCAGCAGATCGGGCCAGGGGGGGACGACTGGAAACACCATATATTTT | CASRSGQGGTTGNTIYF | TRBJ1-3 | once | TRBD1 | TRBV7-6
TGTGCCAGCAGCTTAAGGGACTACGAGCAGTACTTC | CASSLRDYEQYF | TRBJ2-7 | NA | NA | TRBV11-3
TGTGCCAGCAGCCAACGGGAGATGGCCGGGGAGCTGTTTTTT | CASSQREMAGELFF | TRBJ2-2 | NA | NA | TRBV11-3
TGTGCCAGCAGTTTGAGGGACAGGGGGCTCTATGGCTACACCTTC | CASSLRDRGLYGYTF | TRBJ1-2 | NA | TRBD1 | TRBV27
TGTGCCAGCAGCATAGGTAGGGGGGACAGGGATGTAGATACGCAGTATTTT | CASSIGRGDRDVDTQYF | TRBJ2-3 | once | TRBD1 | TRBV13
TGTGCCAGCTCACCGCCTCAGACCAGGACTGAAGCTTTCTTT | CASSPPQTRTEAFF | TRBJ1-1 | NA | NA | TRBV18
TGCGCCAGCAGACCGGGACAGGGGTTCTACGAGCAGTACTTC | CASRPGQGFYEQYF | TRBJ2-7 | NA | TRBD1 | TRBV5-1
TGTGCCAGCAGTTCTAGCGGGTACACAGATACGCAGTATTTT | CASSSSGYTDTQYF | TRBJ2-3 | once | TRBD2 | TRBV2
TGTGCCAGCAGTGCGACGATGACGGCTGAAGCTTTCTTT | CASSATMTAEAFF | TRBJ1-1 | NA | NA | TRBV2
TGTGCCAGCAGCAGCCAGAGCTCCTACAATGAGCAGTTCTTC | CASSSQSSYNEQFF | TRBJ2-1 | NA | NA | TRBV5-4
TGTGCCAGCAGCATCGGACTAGCGGGAGTGGCAGATACGCAGTATTTT | CASSIGLAGVADTQYF | TRBJ2-3 | NA | TRBD2 | TRBV7-3
TGTGCCAGTAGTTACGGGGGGGCCTACGAGCAGTACTTC | CASSYGGAYEQYF | TRBJ2-7 | NA | TRBD2 | TRBV19
TGTGCCAGCTTACAGCTGGGCAGCCCTTACGAGCAGTACTTC | CASLQLGSPYEQYF | TRBJ2-7 | NA | NA | TRBV27
TGTGCCAGCAGAGAGGGACTAGCGGGCAATGAGCAGTTCTTC | CASREGLAGNEQFF | TRBJ2-1 | NA | TRBD2 | TRBV2
TGCAGCGCAGACTGGGGGACCTACAATGAGCAGTTCTTC | CSADWGTYNEQFF | TRBJ2-1 | NA | NA | TRBV29-1
TGTGCCAGCAGCCAGATTAGGGGGGAAATGAATACGCAGTATTTT | CASSQIRGEMNTQYF | TRBJ2-3 | NA | NA | TRBV6-1
TGTGCCAGCAGCTTATCACCATCAGGGACTGAAGCTTTCTTT | CASSLSPSGTEAFF | TRBJ1-1 | NA | NA | TRBV7-2
TGTGCCAGCTCACCTACAGACTACGAGCAGTACTTC | CASSPTDYEQYF | TRBJ2-7 | few | NA | TRBV18
TGTGCCTGGCTCCGGGACAGGCCCTACGAGCAGTACTTC | CAWLRDRPYEQYF | TRBJ2-7 | NA | TRBD1 | TRBV30
TGCGCCAGCAGCTTGGTAGGAACTAATGAAAAACTGTTTTTT | CASSLVGTNEKLFF | TRBJ1-4 | NA | NA | TRBV5-1
TGTGCCAGCAGCGCAACTAGCGGGAGGCACAATGAGCAGTTCTTC | CASSATSGRHNEQFF | TRBJ2-1 | NA | TRBD2 | TRBV9
TGCGCCAGCGGACCTAGCGTTACACACACCGGGGAGCTGTTTTTT | CASGPSVTHTGELFF | TRBJ2-2 | NA | NA | TRBV5-1
TGTGCCAGCAGTGATTCCGGGCTTAGCTACGAGCAGTACTTC | CASSDSGLSYEQYF | TRBJ2-7 | NA | NA | TRBV6-1
TGTGCAAGTCGCTTCCCCGAGGACGGTAGCTCCTATAATTCACCCCTCCACTTT | CASRFPEDGSSYNSPLHF | TRBJ1-6 | NA | NA | TRBV12-2
TGCGCCAGCAGCTTGGGCAGGGTTAACTATGGCTACACCTTC | CASSLGRVNYGYTF | TRBJ1-2 | NA | NA | TRBV5-1
TGTGCCAGCAGTTACTATGCGGGAGGTGCCTACGAGCAGTACTTC | CASSYYAGGAYEQYF | TRBJ2-7 | NA | TRBD2 | TRBV6-5
TGTGCCATCAGTGGACCGGGACAGGACTCCTACGAGCAGTACTTC | CAISGPGQDSYEQYF | TRBJ2-7 | NA | TRBD1 | TRBV10-3
TGTGCCAGCAGTTCCCTAGCGGGAGTCAATCCTAGCACAGATACGCAGTATTTT | CASSSLAGVNPSTDTQYF | TRBJ2-3 | once | TRBD2 | TRBV27
TGTGCCAGCAGTCCGGCGGCCAGGGGGTATGGCTACACCTTC | CASSPAARGYGYTF | TRBJ1-2 | NA | TRBD1 | TRBV27
TGTGCCAGCAGCGTAGGGGCTGCCGGTGGCTACACCTTC | CASSVGAAGGYTF | TRBJ1-2 | few | NA | TRBV9
TGCGCCAGCAGTTCTGTGGTGAACACTGAAGCTTTCTTT | CASSSVVNTEAFF | TRBJ1-1 | NA | NA | TRBV5-1
TGTGCCAGCAGCTCGCAAGGCGGTGGGGACCCGCAGTACTTC | CASSSQGGGDPQYF | TRBJ2-7 | NA | NA | TRBV7-6
TGTGCCATCAGTGCTAGGGACAGTAGCAATCAGCCCCAGCATTTT | CAISARDSSNQPQHF | TRBJ1-5 | few | TRBD1 | TRBV10-3
TGCGCCAGCAGCGACCGGACCTTTAGCACAGATACGCAGTATTTT | CASSDRTFSTDTQYF | TRBJ2-3 | NA | NA | TRBV5-1
TGTGCCAGCAGCCAGAGCGAGTTTTACGAGCAGTACTTC | CASSQSEFYEQYF | TRBJ2-7 | few | NA | TRBV6-6
TGTGCCAGCAGTTTTCGGGGACAGGAGAAAGATACGCAGTATTTT | CASSFRGQEKDTQYF | TRBJ2-3 | NA | TRBD1 | TRBV28
TGTGCCTGGAGATTAGACCTTAACTATGGCTACACCTTC | CAWRLDLNYGYTF | TRBJ1-2 | NA | NA | TRBV30
TGTGCCAGTAGAGAGACTCCTTCTTTCACAGATACGCAGTATTTT | CASRETPSFTDTQYF | TRBJ2-3 | NA | NA | TRBV19
TGTGCCAGCAGCTTAAGGCGGGAAAGAAGTACCTATGGCTACACCTTC | CASSLRRERSTYGYTF | TRBJ1-2 | few | NA | TRBV7-8
TGTGCCAGCTTGGGACTGGCGAACACCGGGGAGCTGTTTTTT | CASLGLANTGELFF | TRBJ2-2 | NA | NA | TRBV6-1
TGTGCCAGCCCGGGACAGGTCAGGAATGAGCAGTTCTTC | CASPGQVRNEQFF | TRBJ2-1 | NA | TRBD1 | TRBV2
TGCGCCAGCGGCCAGGGGGCCTCTGAAGCTTTCTTT | CASGQGASEAFF | TRBJ1-1 | NA | TRBD1 | TRBV5-1
TGTGCCAGCACCTCCGGAGGGTTAAGGCAGCCCCAGCATTTT | CASTSGGLRQPQHF | TRBJ1-5 | NA | NA | TRBV28
TGTGCCAGCGACCGGGAGACCCAGTACTTC | CASDRETQYF | TRBJ2-5 | NA | NA | TRBV6-1